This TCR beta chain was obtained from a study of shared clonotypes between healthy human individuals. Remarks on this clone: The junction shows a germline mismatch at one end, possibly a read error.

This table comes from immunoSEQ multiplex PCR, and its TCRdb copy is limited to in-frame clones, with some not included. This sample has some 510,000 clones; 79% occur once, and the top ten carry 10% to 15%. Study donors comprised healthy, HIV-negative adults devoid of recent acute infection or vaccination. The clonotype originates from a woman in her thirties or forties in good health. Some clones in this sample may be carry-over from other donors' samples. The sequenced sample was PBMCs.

CDR3 coding DNA: TGTGCCAGCAGCCTAGGTGGGACTCCCAGGTTC. Its protein is CASSLGGTPRF. The V gene is TRBV7-2, the J gene TRBJ2-7, with a possible D match to TRBD2 (6 bases). CDR3 length: 11 amino acids. Germline values: CDR1 SGHTA, CDR2 FQGNSA.